Shown below are 2 T cell receptor beta chains from a single sample sequenced in a study of T cell responses to AZD1222 COVID-19 vaccine. Generated by immunoSEQ multiplex PCR, the TCRdb table keeps only in-frame clones and is missing some. This sample yields about 160,000 clones, of which around 93% are seen a single time; less than 5.5% belongs to the top ten. The sample here was peripheral blood, taken on day 0 of AZD1222 vaccination. The source is an adult in good health.

V usage is TRBV3-1 (or the pseudogene TRBV3-2) and J usage is TRBJ1-2, with D unclear. CDR3 length equals 16 residues. Trimming removed 0 bases at V and 3 bases at J, with 14 bases between. The germline V gene encodes CDR1 LGHDT and CDR2 YNNKEL (reference sequence). The CDR3 reads CASSQESQPHYYGYTF. The CDR3 bases are TGTGCCAGCAGCCAAGAGTCACAGCCTCACTACTATGGCTACACCTTC.

V and J are TRBV30 and TRBJ1-2; unclear D gene. CDR3 length: 13 residues. Germline V lookup: CDR1 GTSNPN, CDR2 SVGIG (reference sequence). Trimming took off 3 bases at V and 4 bases at J, with 12 bases between the two ends. The chain's CDR3 is CAWSPGVSYGYTF. CDR3 DNA: TGTGCCTGGAGCCCCGGAGTTAGCTATGGCTACACCTTC.